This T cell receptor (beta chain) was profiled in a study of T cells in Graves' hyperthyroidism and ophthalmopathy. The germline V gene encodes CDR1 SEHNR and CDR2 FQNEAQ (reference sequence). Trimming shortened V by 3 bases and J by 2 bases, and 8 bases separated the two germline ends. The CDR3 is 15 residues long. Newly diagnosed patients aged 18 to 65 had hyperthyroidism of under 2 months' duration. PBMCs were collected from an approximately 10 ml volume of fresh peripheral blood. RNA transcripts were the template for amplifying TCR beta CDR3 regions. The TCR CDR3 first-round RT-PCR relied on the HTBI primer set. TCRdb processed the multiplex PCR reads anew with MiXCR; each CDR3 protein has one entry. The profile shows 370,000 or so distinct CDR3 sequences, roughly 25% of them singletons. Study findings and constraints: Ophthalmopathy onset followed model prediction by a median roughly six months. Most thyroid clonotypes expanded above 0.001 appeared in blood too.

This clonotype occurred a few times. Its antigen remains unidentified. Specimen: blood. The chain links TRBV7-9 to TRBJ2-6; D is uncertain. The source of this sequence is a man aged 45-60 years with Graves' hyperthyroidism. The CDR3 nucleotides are TGTGCCAGCAGCTTTGGCCAACCTGGGGCCAACGTCCTGACTTTC. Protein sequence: CASSFGQPGANVLTF.